The clone carrying this T cell receptor (beta chain) has ten or more counts. Its antigen remains unidentified. Germline CDR1 SGHTA, CDR2 FQGNSA. V lost 3 bases and J lost 5; bases outside the gene matches: 6. This CDR3 spans 16 amino acids. This entry comes from a study of T cell repertoires in cytomegalovirus infection. Study at large: Public TCR beta signature analysis indicated the presence of both CMV infection and matching HLA type. Findings of the study overall: Ex vivo responses were dominated by HLA-C-restricted CMV-specific TCR beta clonotypes. Public TCR beta family frequency separated CMV-and-HLA carriers, including in an independent cohort.

TCRdb analysed the reads with MiXCR anew, one entry per CDR3 protein. The sample includes over 150,000 distinct CDR3 sequences, roughly an eighth seen only once; the top ten take about a quarter. Sequencing was performed on PBMCs. The receptor comes from a human donor in good health (CMV status not recorded). Some clones in this sample may be carry-over from other donors' samples. The genes are TRBV7-2 and TRBJ2-7, with TRBD2 matching 14 bases. The DNA of the CDR3 is TGTGCCAGCAGCTTGAACAAGGGACTAGCGGGAGACGAGCAGTACTTC. It is translated as CASSLNKGLAGDEQYF. Based on the CDR3 plus reference TRBV7-2 and TRBJ2-7, the full variable domain is GAGVSQSPSNKVTEKGKDVELRCDPISGHTALYWYRQSLGQGLEFLIYFQGNSAPDKSGLPSDRFSAERTGGSVSTLTIQRTQQEDSAVYLCASSLNKGLAGDEQYFGPGTRLTVT.